One and the same sample provided the 30 T cell receptor beta chains below, sequenced in a study of blood T cell repertoires in COVID-19. The method was immunoSEQ multiplex PCR; TCRdb's version includes in-frame clones alone and lacks a portion of them. Among fewer than 150,000 clones listed, approximately 80% were seen once. Sequencing input: peripheral blood. The receptor source for this set is a woman older than 75 in a cohort sampled during active or convalescent COVID-19.

The rearrangement joins TRBV21-1 to TRBJ2-5; TRBD1 is the table's D call and was not checked against the DNA. TRBV21-1 is a known pseudogene. The CDR3 length is 13 residues. The CDR3 is CASSKTGPETQYF. The CDR3 nucleotides read TGTGCCAGCAGCAAAACAGGTCCGGAGACCCAGTACTTC.

The chain employs TRBV30 and TRBJ2-7, with 8 bases that match TRBD1. After removal of 4 bases from V and 6 bases from J, the junction contained 11 bases not matched to a gene. There are 14 residues in the CDR3. CDR1 is GTSNPN and CDR2 is SVGIG in the germline V gene (reference sequence). CDR3 amino acids: CAWNFGQGVAEQYF. In nucleotides, the CDR3 is TGTGCCTGGAACTTCGGACAGGGCGTTGCCGAGCAGTACTTC.

In this sample, this clone turned up once. The gene calls are TRBV4-3 and TRBJ2-1; the D gene is possibly TRBD1 (5 bases). V lost 0 bases and J 6 bases, leaving 12 bases between the germline ends. The CDR3 is 15 amino acids. Germline V gene data show CDR1 as LGHNA and CDR2 as YSLEER. CDR3 sequence: CASSQDTGQGNEQFF. CDR3 DNA: TGCGCCAGCAGCCAAGATACCGGGCAGGGCAATGAGCAGTTCTTC.

This chain uses TRBV5-1 with TRBJ1-1; possibly TRBD1 for D (5 bases). The germline V gene has CDR1 SGHRS and CDR2 YFSETQ. The CDR3 totals 15 residues. Trimming removed 0 bases at V and 2 bases at J, with 11 bases between. The CDR3 is CASSLGLGVNTEAFF. For the CDR3, the DNA is TGCGCCAGCAGCTTGGGGTTAGGGGTTAACACTGAAGCTTTCTTT.

The gene calls are TRBV18 and TRBJ2-1; 8 bases are shared with TRBD1. J was trimmed by 5 bases and V by 4 bases; bases with no gene match: 4. This CDR3 has 14 residues. Germline V lookup: CDR1 KGHSH, CDR2 LQKENI. CDR3: CASSRTGFNNEQFF. Here the CDR3 DNA reads TGTGCCAGCTCACGGACAGGGTTCAACAATGAGCAGTTCTTC.

This chain connects TRBV7-9 to TRBJ2-1; tentative D call: TRBD1 (6 bases). V dropped 4 bases and J dropped 0 bases, with 16 bases sitting between them. CDR3 length: 17 amino acids. Germline V gene lookup returns CDR1 SEHNR and CDR2 FQNEAQ (reference sequence). CDR3 sequence: CASSSKRTVFSYNEQFF. CDR3 sequence (DNA): TGTGCCAGCAGCTCAAAGCGGACAGTCTTCTCCTACAATGAGCAGTTCTTC. The full variable domain, in which reference TRBV7-9 and TRBJ2-1 provide the parts outside the CDR3, is DTGVSQNPRHKITKRGQNVTFRCDPISEHNRLYWYRQTLGQGPEFLTYFQNEAQLEKSRLLSDRFSAERPKGSFSTLEIQRTEQGDSAMYLCASSSKRTVFSYNEQFFGPGTRLTVL.

V usage is TRBV6-5 and J usage is TRBJ1-3, with D possibly matching TRBD1 (5 bases). This CDR3 spans 13 amino acids. Trimming left V 0 bases short and J 10 bases short, with 10 bases between. Looked up from germline, CDR1 is MNHEY and CDR2 is SVGAGI. This chain's CDR3 is CASSYSIRTTIYF. CDR3 sequence (DNA): TGTGCCAGCAGTTACTCGATTAGGACAACCATATATTTT.

The CDR3 region is CASSESWATGDSPLHF. The CDR3 DNA is TGCGCCAGCAGCGAAAGCTGGGCGACAGGGGATTCACCCCTCCACTTT. The genes are TRBV4-1 and TRBJ1-6, with 8 bases aligning to TRBD1. The trim removed 5 bases at V and 8 bases at J, leaving 11 bases unmatched. The CDR3 sequence is 16 residues long. CDR1 MGHRA and CDR2 YSYEKL come from the germline V gene.

This clone was counted a few times. The J gene is TRBJ2-7, the V gene TRBV30; possibly TRBD1 for D (5 bases). Germline V gene sequence: CDR1 GTSNPN, CDR2 SVGIG (reference sequence). The V end was cut by 3 bases, the J end by 4 bases, with 10 bases between. This CDR3 region has 12 residues. CDR3 sequence: CAWSDTGYEQYF. CDR3 bases: TGTGCCTGGAGCGACACAGGTTACGAGCAGTACTTC.

The chain is built from TRBV9 and TRBJ1-1; 7 nucleotides match TRBD1. V lost 4 bases and J lost 2; bases outside the gene matches: 8. The CDR3 totals 15 residues. Germline CDR1 is SGDLS and CDR2 is YYNGEE. CDR3 bases: TGTGCCAGCAGCTACGGGGGACAGCCTAACACTGAAGCTTTCTTT. This codes for CASSYGGQPNTEAFF.

The CDR3 region is CASTSTAPGRDIQYF. The CDR3 DNA sequence: TGTGCCAGCACCTCGACAGCGCCCGGGCGAGACATTCAGTACTTC. The V gene is TRBV5-4, the J gene TRBJ2-4; a possible D gene is TRBD1 (5 bases). The CDR3 has 15 amino acids. V lost 6 bases and J 8 bases, leaving 21 bases between the germline ends. Germline values: CDR1 SGHNT, CDR2 YYREEE (reference sequence).

This clone was recorded once. This chain links TRBV2 with TRBJ2-7; no clear D gene. Germline V gene lookup returns CDR1 SNHLY and CDR2 FYNNEI. The CDR3 runs to 14 residues. The V gene lost 7 bases and the J gene lost 2 bases, with 15 bases spanning the gap. The CDR3 DNA reads TGTGCCAGCAACCCATCACCAGGAACCTACGAGCAGTACTTC. Its protein is CASNPSPGTYEQYF. The variable domain in full, completed from reference TRBV2 and TRBJ2-7, reads EPEVTQTPSHQVTQMGQEVILRCVPISNHLYFYWYRQILGQKVEFLVSFYNNEISEKSEIFDDQFSVERPDGSNFTLKIRSTKLEDSAMYFCASNPSPGTYEQYFGPGTRLTVT.

Comments on this clone: Additional DNA sequences in this sample encode the identical CDR3. V gene TRBV6-2 or TRBV6-3 combines with J gene TRBJ2-7; D gene uncertain. CDR3 size: 12 residues. Germline assignment: CDR1 MNHEY and CDR2 SVGEGT. Trimming stripped 5 bases from V and 0 bases from J, with 5 bases between. The CDR3 bases are TGTGCCAGCAGTCTCTCCTCCTACGAGCAGTACGTC. Its translation is CASSLSSYEQYV.

The chain recombines TRBV25-1 with TRBJ1-1, with D possibly TRBD1 on 5 matching bases. This CDR3 contains 13 residues. Germline assignment: CDR1 MGHDK and CDR2 SYGVNS. The V gene lost 6 bases and the J gene lost 4 bases, with 12 bases spanning the gap. CDR3 bases: TGTGCCAGCAGGGAGGGGACGCCCACTGAAGCTTTCTTT. Translated, it gives CASREGTPTEAFF.

This sequence joins TRBV18 and TRBJ1-1, with D possibly TRBD1 on 5 matching bases. CDR1 and CDR2 (germline): KGHSH, LQKENI. The CDR3 contains 15 residues. V was pared by 3 bases and J by 5 bases, with 16 bases between. For the CDR3, the DNA is TGTGCCAGCTCACCCCCCTCGGGGGTTTCGACTGAAGCTTTCTTT. As protein: CASSPPSGVSTEAFF.

This clone was counted a single time. The chain combines TRBV6-6 with TRBJ2-7, with 7 nucleotides matching TRBD1. Trimming at V came to 3 bases and at J to 3 bases, leaving 2 bases not matched to a gene. Germline V gives CDR1 MNHNY, CDR2 SVGAGI (reference sequence). The CDR3 length is 13 residues. The CDR3 bases are TGTGCCAGCAGTTATCAGGGGGACTACGAGCAGTACTTC. Protein: CASSYQGDYEQYF.

This clone was observed once. The chain is built from TRBV10-3 and TRBJ2-1, with D possibly TRBD2 on 6 matching bases. CDR1 is ENHRY, CDR2 SYGVKD, per germline. V dropped 3 bases and J dropped 8 bases, with 11 bases sitting between them. The CDR3 has 13 amino acids. DNA of the CDR3: TGTGCCATCAGTGATGGGGGGTGGGATGAGCAGTTCTTC. Its translation is CAISDGGWDEQFF.

V and J are TRBV29-1 and TRBJ2-1; 11 bases are shared with TRBD2. This CDR3 has 18 residues. The V segment lost 7 bases and the J segment 0 bases; nucleotides outside the gene matches: 14. Germline assignment: CDR1 SQVTM and CDR2 ANQGSEA. The CDR3 loop is CSAAASGGLFHSYNEQFF. As DNA, the CDR3 is TGCAGCGCCGCCGCTAGCGGGGGGCTTTTTCACTCCTACAATGAGCAGTTCTTC.

This clone showed up just a few times. The chain recombines TRBV6-1 with TRBJ1-2; D gene uncertain. The germline V gene has CDR1 MNHNS and CDR2 SASEGT. V lost 2 bases and J 0 bases, leaving 10 bases between the germline ends. CDR3 length equals 15 residues. This CDR3 is CASSEKLAANYGYTF. CDR3 bases: TGTGCCAGCAGTGAAAAATTAGCAGCTAACTATGGCTACACCTTC.

This chain uses TRBV7-2 with TRBJ2-5; D is unresolved. The V end was cut by 1 base, the J end by 4 bases, with 19 bases between. The length of the CDR3 is 17 residues. The V gene's germline CDR1 is SGHTA and CDR2 FQGNSA. The DNA of the CDR3 is TGTGCCAGCAGCTTAGTATCTACTCCCCGGGTCACAGAGACCCAGTACTTC. This encodes CASSLVSTPRVTETQYF. The complete variable domain, with remaining parts taken from reference TRBV7-2 and TRBJ2-5, reads GAGVSQSPSNKVTEKGKDVELRCDPISGHTALYWYRQSLGQGLEFLIYFQGNSAPDKSGLPSDRFSAERTGGSVSTLTIQRTQQEDSAVYLCASSLVSTPRVTETQYFGPGTRLLVL.

The J gene is TRBJ2-3, the V gene TRBV7-3; 10 nucleotides agree with TRBD1. There are 15 residues in the CDR3. Germline assignment: CDR1 SGHTA and CDR2 FQGTGA. Unmatched junction bases numbered 3, after V lost 2 bases and J lost 4 bases. This CDR3 reads CASSLDGQGADTQYF. The CDR3 DNA reads TGTGCCAGCAGCTTAGACGGACAGGGGGCAGATACGCAGTATTTT.

V gene TRBV28 combines with J gene TRBJ1-2; D perhaps matches TRBD1 (6 bases). CDR3 length: 14 residues. V gave up 6 bases and J gave up 4 bases, with 15 bases separating them. Germline CDR1 and CDR2: MDHEN and SYDVKM. CDR3 sequence (DNA): TGTGCCAGCAGGTACAGGGAAATGGGCTATGGCTACACCTTC. This codes for CASRYREMGYGYTF.

This rearrangement joins TRBV20-1 to TRBJ1-4; D is ambiguous. Germline V CDR1 and CDR2: DFQATT, SNEGSKA (reference sequence). The CDR3 is 13 amino acids. V was pared by 3 bases and J by 13 bases, with 18 bases between. The CDR3: CSASLSTRGGLFF. The CDR3 nucleotides are TGCAGTGCTAGTCTTTCGACCCGCGGTGGACTGTTTTTT.

This clone showed up just once. The J gene is TRBJ2-1, the V gene TRBV19, with a weak D call TRBD2 (6 bases). The CDR3 loop spans 13 amino acids. Germline V gene sequence: CDR1 LNHDA, CDR2 SQIVND (reference sequence). V was trimmed by 6 bases and J by 6 bases, leaving 12 bases between them. CDR3 residues: CASRSGGVNEQFF. CDR3 nucleotides: TGTGCCAGTAGAAGCGGCGGGGTCAATGAGCAGTTCTTC.

The rearrangement uses TRBV5-1 and TRBJ2-3; D remains ambiguous. V lost 0 bases and J lost 2, with 7 bases in between. CDR3 length: 14 amino acids. Germline values: CDR1 SGHRS, CDR2 YFSETQ. CDR3 in amino acids: CASSLGHSTDTQYF. Written as DNA, the CDR3 is TGCGCCAGCAGCTTGGGTCATTCCACAGATACGCAGTATTTT.

The chain uses TRBV15 and TRBJ2-4; 10 bases agree with TRBD2. The V segment lost 6 bases and the J segment 11 bases; nucleotides outside the gene matches: 13. This CDR3 has 15 amino acids. Germline CDR1 and CDR2: LNHNV and YYDKDF (reference sequence). The CDR3 protein is CATRRGNLAGDLQYF. CDR3 sequence (DNA): TGTGCCACCAGAAGGGGCAACCTAGCGGGGGATCTTCAGTACTTC.

Details on this clone: This CDR3 is also generated by other DNA sequences in the sample. The V call is TRBV28, the J call TRBJ1-1; weak D call: TRBD1 (5 bases). This CDR3 spans 13 amino acids. CDR1 and CDR2 (germline): MDHEN, SYDVKM. With 2 bases removed from V and 5 bases from J, the gap between germline ends came to 9 bases. CDR3 DNA: TGTGCCAGCAGTTTACAGGGTGGTACTGAAGCTTTCTTT. It translates to CASSLQGGTEAFF. Variable domain in full (rest from reference TRBV28 and TRBJ1-1): DVKVTQSSRYLVKRTGEKVFLECVQDMDHENMFWYRQDPGLGLRLIYFSYDVKMKEKGDIPEGYSVSREKKERFSLILESASTNQTSMYLCASSLQGGTEAFFGQGTRLTVV.

This rearrangement joins TRBV18 to TRBJ1-4, with 7 bases lining up with TRBD1. The CDR3 consists of 15 residues. The ends lost 4 bases at V and 4 bases at J; junction bases unmatched: 6. CDR1 is KGHSH, CDR2 LQKENI, per germline. CDR3 in DNA: TGTGCCAGCTCACAAACCGGGACAGTTAATGAAAAACTGTTTTTT. This encodes CASSQTGTVNEKLFF.

This clone was detected only a few times. V is TRBV19 and J is TRBJ1-6, with D possibly matching TRBD1 (6 bases). The CDR3 runs to 14 residues. CDR1 is LNHDA and CDR2 is SQIVND in the germline V gene (reference sequence). The germline V and J ends were trimmed by 7 bases and 7 bases, with 14 bases remaining between them. The CDR3 reads CASIGGRFNSPLHF. The CDR3 DNA is TGTGCCAGTATTGGGGGCAGGTTCAATTCACCCCTCCACTTT.

The chain recombines TRBV29-1 with TRBJ1-2, with TRBD1 as a possible D gene (5 bases). Trimming left V 7 bases short and J 3 bases short, with 18 bases between. The germline V gene encodes CDR1 SQVTM and CDR2 ANQGSEA. This CDR3 region has 14 residues. The CDR3 DNA follows: TGCAGCGCCGCCCTAGGACGGGGGGACTATGGCTACACCTTC. Protein sequence: CSAALGRGDYGYTF.